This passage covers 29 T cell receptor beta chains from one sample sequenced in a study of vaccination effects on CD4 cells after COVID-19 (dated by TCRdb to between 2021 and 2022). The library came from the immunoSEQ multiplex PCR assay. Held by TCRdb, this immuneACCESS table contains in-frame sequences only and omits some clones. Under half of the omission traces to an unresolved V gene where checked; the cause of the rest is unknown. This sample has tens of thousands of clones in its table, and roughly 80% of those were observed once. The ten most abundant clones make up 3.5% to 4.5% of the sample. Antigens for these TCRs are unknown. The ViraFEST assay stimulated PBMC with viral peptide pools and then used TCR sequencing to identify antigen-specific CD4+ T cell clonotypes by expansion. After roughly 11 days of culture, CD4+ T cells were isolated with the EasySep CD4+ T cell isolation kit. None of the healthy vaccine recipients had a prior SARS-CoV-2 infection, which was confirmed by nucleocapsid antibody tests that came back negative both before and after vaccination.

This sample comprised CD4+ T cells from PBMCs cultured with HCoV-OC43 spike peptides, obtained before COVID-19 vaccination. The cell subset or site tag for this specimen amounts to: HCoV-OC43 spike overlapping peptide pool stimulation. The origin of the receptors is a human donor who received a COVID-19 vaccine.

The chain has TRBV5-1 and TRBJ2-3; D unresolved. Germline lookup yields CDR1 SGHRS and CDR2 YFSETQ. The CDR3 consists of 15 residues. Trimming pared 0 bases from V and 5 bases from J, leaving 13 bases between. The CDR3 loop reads CASSLGASNGDTQYF. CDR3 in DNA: TGCGCCAGCAGCTTGGGTGCAAGTAACGGAGATACGCAGTATTTT.

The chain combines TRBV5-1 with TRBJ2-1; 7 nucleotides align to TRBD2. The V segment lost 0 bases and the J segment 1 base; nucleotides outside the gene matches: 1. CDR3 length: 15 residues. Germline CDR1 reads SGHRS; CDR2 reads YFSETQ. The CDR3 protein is CASSLVGGSYNEQFF. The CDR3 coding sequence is TGCGCCAGCAGCTTGGTCGGGGGGTCCTACAATGAGCAGTTCTTC. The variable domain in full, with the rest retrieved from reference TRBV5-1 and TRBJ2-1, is KAGVTQTPRYLIKTRGQQVTLSCSPISGHRSVSWYQQTPGQGLQFLFEYFSETQRNKGNFPGRFSGRQFSNSRSEMNVSTLELGDSALYLCASSLVGGSYNEQFFGPGTRLTVL.

CDR3 protein: CATSDPGTSNQPQHF. The CDR3 DNA reads TGTGCCACCAGTGATCCCGGGACGAGCAATCAGCCCCAGCATTTT. The gene calls are TRBV24-1 and TRBJ1-5, with a possible D match to TRBD1 (5 bases). The CDR3 is 15 amino acids. Trimming took off 3 bases at V and 1 base at J, with 9 bases between the two ends. Germline V gives CDR1 KGHDR, CDR2 SFDVKD.

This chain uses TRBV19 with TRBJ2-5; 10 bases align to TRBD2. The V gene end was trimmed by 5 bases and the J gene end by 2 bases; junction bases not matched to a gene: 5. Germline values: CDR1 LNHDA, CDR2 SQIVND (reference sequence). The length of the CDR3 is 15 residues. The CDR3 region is CASSLRTSGQETQYF. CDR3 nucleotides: TGTGCCAGTAGTCTCAGGACTAGCGGACAAGAGACCCAGTACTTC.

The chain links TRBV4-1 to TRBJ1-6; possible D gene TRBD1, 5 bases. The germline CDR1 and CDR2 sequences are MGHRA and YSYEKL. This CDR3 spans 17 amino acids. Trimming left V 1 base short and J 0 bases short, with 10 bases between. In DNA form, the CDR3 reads TGCGCCAGCAGCCAAGCCAGGGCGAGCTCCTATAATTCACCCCTCCACTTT. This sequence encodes CASSQARASSYNSPLHF.

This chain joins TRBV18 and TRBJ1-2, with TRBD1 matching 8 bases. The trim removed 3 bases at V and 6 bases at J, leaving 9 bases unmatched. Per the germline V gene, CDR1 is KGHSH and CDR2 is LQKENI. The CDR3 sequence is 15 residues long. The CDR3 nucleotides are TGTGCCAGCTCACCGTCGAGGACAGGGCCGGATGGCTACACCTTC. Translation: CASSPSRTGPDGYTF.

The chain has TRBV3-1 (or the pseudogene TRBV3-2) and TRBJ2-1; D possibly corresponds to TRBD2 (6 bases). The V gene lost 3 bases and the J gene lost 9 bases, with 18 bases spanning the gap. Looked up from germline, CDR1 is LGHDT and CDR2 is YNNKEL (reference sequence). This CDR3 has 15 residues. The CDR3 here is CASSQPGLRRPEQFF. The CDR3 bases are TGTGCCAGCAGCCAGCCGGGACTTCGGCGTCCTGAGCAGTTCTTC.

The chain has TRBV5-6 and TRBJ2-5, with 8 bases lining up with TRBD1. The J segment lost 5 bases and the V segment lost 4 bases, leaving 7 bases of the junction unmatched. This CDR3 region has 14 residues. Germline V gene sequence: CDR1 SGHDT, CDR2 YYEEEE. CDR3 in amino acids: CASSPSGGGETQYF. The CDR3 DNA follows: TGTGCCAGCAGCCCGTCAGGGGGCGGGGAGACCCAGTACTTC.

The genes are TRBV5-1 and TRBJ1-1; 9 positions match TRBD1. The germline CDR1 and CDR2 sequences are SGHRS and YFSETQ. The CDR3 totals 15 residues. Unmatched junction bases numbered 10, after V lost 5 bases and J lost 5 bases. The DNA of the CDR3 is TGCGCCAGCAGTCGACAACAGGGGGCTACGACTGAAGCTTTCTTT. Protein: CASSRQQGATTEAFF.

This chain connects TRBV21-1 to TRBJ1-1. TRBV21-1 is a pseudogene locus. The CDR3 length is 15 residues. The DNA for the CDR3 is TGTGCCAGCAGCATAAGTTCGGGGAGGGACACTGAAGCTTTCTTT. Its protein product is CASSISSGRDTEAFF.

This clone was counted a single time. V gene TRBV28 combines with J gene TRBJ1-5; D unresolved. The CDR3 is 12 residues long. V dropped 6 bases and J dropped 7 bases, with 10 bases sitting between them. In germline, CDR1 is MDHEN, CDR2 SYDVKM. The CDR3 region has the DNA TGTGCCAGCAGACGGTCGGGACAGCCCCAGCATTTT. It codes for CASRRSGQPQHF.

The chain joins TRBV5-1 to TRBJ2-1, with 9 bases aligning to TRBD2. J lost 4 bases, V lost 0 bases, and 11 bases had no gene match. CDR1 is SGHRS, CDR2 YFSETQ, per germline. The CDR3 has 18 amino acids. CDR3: CASSLAGASGTPYNEQFF. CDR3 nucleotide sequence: TGCGCCAGCAGCTTGGCCGGGGCTAGCGGGACCCCTTACAATGAGCAGTTCTTC.

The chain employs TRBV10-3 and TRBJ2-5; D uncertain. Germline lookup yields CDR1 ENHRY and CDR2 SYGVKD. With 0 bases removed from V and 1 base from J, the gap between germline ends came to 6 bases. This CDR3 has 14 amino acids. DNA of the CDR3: TGTGCCATCAGTGAGTCCGCAGTCCAAGAGACCCAGTACTTC. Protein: CAISESAVQETQYF.

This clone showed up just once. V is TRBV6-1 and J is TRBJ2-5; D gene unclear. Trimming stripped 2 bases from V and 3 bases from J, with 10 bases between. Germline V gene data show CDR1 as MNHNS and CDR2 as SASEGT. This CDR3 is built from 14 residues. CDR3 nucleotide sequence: TGTGCCAGCAGTGAAAGGGATGTGAAAGAGACCCAGTACTTC. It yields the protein CASSERDVKETQYF.

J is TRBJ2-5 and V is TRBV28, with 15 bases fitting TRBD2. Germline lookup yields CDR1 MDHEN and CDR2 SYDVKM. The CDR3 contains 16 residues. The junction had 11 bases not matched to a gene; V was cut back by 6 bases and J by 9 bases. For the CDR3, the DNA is TGTGCCAGCAGCCCTTGGACTAGCGGGGGGGCCAGGGCCCAGTACTTC. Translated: CASSPWTSGGARAQYF.

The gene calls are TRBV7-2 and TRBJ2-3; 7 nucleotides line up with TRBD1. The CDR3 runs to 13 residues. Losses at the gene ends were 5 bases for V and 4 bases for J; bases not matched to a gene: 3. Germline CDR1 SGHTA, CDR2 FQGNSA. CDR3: CASSVGGADTQYF. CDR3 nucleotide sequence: TGTGCCAGCAGCGTAGGGGGCGCAGATACGCAGTATTTT.

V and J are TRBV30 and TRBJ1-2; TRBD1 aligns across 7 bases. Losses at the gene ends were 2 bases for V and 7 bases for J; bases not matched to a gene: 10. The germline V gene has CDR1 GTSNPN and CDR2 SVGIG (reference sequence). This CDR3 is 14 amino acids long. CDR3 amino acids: CAWSKRTGDGGYTF. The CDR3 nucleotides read TGTGCCTGGAGTAAACGAACAGGGGATGGTGGCTACACCTTC.

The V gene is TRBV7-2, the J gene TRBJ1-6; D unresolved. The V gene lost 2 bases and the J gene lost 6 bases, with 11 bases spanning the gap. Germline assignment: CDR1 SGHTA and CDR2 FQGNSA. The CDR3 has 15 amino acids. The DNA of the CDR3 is TGTGCCAGCAGCTTATCGGCAGGAACTAATTCACCCCTCCACTTT. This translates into CASSLSAGTNSPLHF.

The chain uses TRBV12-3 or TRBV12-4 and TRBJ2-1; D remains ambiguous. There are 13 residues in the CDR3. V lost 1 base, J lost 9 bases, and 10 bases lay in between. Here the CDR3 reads CASSLEASSEQFF. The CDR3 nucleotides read TGTGCCAGCAGTTTAGAAGCCAGCTCTGAGCAGTTCTTC.

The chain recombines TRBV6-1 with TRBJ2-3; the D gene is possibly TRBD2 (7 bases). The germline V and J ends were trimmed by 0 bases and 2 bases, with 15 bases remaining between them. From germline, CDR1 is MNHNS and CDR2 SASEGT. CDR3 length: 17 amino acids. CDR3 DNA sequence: TGTGCCAGCAGTGAAGCAATGGGCGGGGGCAACACAGATACGCAGTATTTT. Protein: CASSEAMGGGNTDTQYF.

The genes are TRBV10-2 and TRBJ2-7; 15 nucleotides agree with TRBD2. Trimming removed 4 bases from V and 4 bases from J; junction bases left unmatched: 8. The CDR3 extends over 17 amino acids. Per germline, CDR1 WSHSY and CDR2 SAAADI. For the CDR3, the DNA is TGCGCCAGCAGTGCTCCGGGACTAGCGGGGGGAGAGTACGAGCAGTACGTC. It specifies CASSAPGLAGGEYEQYV.

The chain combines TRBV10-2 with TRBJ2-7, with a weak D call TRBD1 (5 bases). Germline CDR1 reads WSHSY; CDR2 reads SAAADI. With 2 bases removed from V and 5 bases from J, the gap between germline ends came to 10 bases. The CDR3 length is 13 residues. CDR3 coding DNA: TGCGCCAGCAGTGAGAACAGGCTGAACGAGCAGTACGTC. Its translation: CASSENRLNEQYV.

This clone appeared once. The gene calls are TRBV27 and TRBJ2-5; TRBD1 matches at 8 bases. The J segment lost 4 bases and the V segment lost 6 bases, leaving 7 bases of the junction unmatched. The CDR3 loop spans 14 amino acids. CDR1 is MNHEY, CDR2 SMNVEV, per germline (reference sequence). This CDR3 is CASSPRQGTETQYF. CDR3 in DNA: TGTGCCAGCAGCCCTCGACAGGGGACAGAGACCCAGTACTTC.

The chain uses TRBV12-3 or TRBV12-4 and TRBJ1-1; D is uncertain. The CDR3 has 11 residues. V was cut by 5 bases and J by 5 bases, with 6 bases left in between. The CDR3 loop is CASSPLTEAFF. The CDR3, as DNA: TGTGCCAGCAGTCCGTTAACTGAAGCTTTCTTT.

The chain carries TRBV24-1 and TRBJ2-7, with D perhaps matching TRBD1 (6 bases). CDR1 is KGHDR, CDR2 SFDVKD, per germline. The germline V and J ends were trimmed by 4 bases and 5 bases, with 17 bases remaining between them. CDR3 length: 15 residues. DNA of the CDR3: TGTGCCACCAGTGACCCCGCTTCCAGGGGACACGAGCAGTACGTC. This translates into CATSDPASRGHEQYV.

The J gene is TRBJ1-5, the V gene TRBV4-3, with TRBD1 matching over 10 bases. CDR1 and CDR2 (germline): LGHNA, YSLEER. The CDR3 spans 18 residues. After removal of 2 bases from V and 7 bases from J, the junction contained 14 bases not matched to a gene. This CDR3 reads CASSQNPPGQGLEQPQHF. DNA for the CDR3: TGCGCCAGCAGCCAAAATCCTCCGGGACAGGGGTTAGAACAGCCCCAGCATTTT.

The CDR3 loop reads CASSISTPANTGELFF. CDR3 nucleotide sequence: TGTGCCAGCAGCATCAGTACACCCGCGAACACCGGGGAGCTGTTTTTT. This chain joins TRBV9 and TRBJ2-2, with D uncertain. Germline CDR1 and CDR2: SGDLS and YYNGEE. V was cut by 4 bases and J by 0 bases, with 13 bases left in between. There are 16 residues in the CDR3. Full variable domain (outside the CDR3, taken from reference TRBV9 and TRBJ2-2): DSGVTQTPKHLITATGQRVTLRCSPRSGDLSVYWYQQSLDQGLQFLIQYYNGEERAKGNILERFSAQQFPDLHSELNLSSLELGDSALYFCASSISTPANTGELFFGEGSRLTVL.

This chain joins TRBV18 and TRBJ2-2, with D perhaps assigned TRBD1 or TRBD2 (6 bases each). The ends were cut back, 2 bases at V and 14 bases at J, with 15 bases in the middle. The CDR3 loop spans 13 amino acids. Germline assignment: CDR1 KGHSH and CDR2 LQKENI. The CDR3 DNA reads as TGTGCCAGCTCACCAGGGGGCGGCGGGAACCTGTTTTTT. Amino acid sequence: CASSPGGGGNLFF.

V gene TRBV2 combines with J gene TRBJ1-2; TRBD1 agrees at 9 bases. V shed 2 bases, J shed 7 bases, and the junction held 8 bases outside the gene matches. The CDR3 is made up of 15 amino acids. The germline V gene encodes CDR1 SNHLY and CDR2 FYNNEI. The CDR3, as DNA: TGTGCCAGCAGTGAATACGGGGGACAGGGTACTGGCTACACCTTC. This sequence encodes CASSEYGGQGTGYTF. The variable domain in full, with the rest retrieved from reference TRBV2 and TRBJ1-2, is EPEVTQTPSHQVTQMGQEVILRCVPISNHLYFYWYRQILGQKVEFLVSFYNNEISEKSEIFDDQFSVERPDGSNFTLKIRSTKLEDSAMYFCASSEYGGQGTGYTFGSGTRLTVV.